The text below deals with one T cell receptor beta chain. This CDR3 is also generated by other DNA sequences in the sample. Trimming stripped 8 bases from V and 5 bases from J, with 13 bases between. This CDR3 comprises 12 residues. CDR1 is MDHEN and CDR2 is SYDVKM in the germline V gene. This sample was taken from a study of long-term antiretroviral therapy in people with HIV. Version v3.0 of the immunoSEQ assay was performed at survey level. The assay was immunoSEQ multiplex PCR, and TCRdb's table has in-frame clones only and misses some. Of about 28,000 clones listed, 87% are singletons. This TCR was sampled from a man aged 45-65 years with HIV. Sequenced material: unsorted PBMCs, taken 2 years after starting antiretroviral therapy. The V call is TRBV28, the J call TRBJ2-7, with D unclear. The CDR3 sequence: CASARWSDEQYF. CDR3 coding DNA: TGTGCCAGCGCTCGGTGGAGTGACGAGCAGTACTTC.